The 30 T cell receptor beta chains below come from one sample, sequenced in a study of blood T cells in healthy people across ages. A sample-barcoded 5' primer and a J-beta primer mix were used in a second PCR of roughly 7 to 12 cycles. A single record per CDR3 protein comes from TCRdb applying MiXCR to the 5' RACE reads. The table has about 780,000 distinct CDR3 sequences, under 30% seen once. These sequences were also reported in another study, on T cells of mothers and their children.

Sequenced material: blood. The receptors were gathered from a boy between 10 and 17 years old in good health.

This clonotype was seen a few times. This sequence joins TRBV6-1 and TRBJ2-4; D is uncertain. V was clipped by 2 bases and J by 0 bases, with 5 bases between them. CDR1 and CDR2 from the germline V gene are MNHNS and SASEGT. CDR3 length: 14 residues. This CDR3 reads CASSERLAKNIQYF. In DNA, the CDR3 is TGTGCCAGCAGTGAACGCCTAGCCAAAAACATTCAGTACTTC.

The chain links TRBV23-1 to TRBJ2-7; possible D gene TRBD1, 6 bases. TRBV23-1 is sorted into the ORF group, with uncertain function. This CDR3 has 14 amino acids. V lost 7 bases and J 2 bases, leaving 15 bases between the germline ends. The CDR3 nucleotides are TGCGCCAGCAAACCCCCGGACAGAGCCTACGAGCAGTACTTC. Its protein product is CASKPPDRAYEQYF.

This clonotype was detected only a few times. The chain is built from TRBV15 and TRBJ2-5; TRBD2 might be the D (6 bases). Matching the DNA end better, TRBJ2-1 makes the J call doubtful. Per the germline V gene, CDR1 is LNHNV and CDR2 is YYDKDF (reference sequence). The CDR3 loop spans 14 amino acids. The CDR3 DNA is TGTGCCACCAGCAGAGCCCGGGGGTACAATGAGCAGTTCTTC. This encodes CATSRARGYNEQFF.

The V and J genes are TRBV5-1 and TRBJ1-1; TRBD1 aligns across 9 bases. V shed 4 bases and J 1 base; nucleotides not matched to a gene: 5. CDR1 is SGHRS, CDR2 YFSETQ, per germline. This CDR3 region has 15 residues. CDR3 sequence reads: CASSLGTGTNTEAFF. CDR3 in DNA: TGCGCCAGCAGCCTGGGGACAGGGACGAACACTGAAGCTTTCTTT.

The CDR3 protein is CSLNPRGGDETEAFF. CDR3 sequence (DNA): TGCAGCTTAAACCCCAGGGGGGGCGATGAGACTGAAGCTTTCTTT. This chain uses TRBV29-1 with TRBJ1-1; TRBD1 agrees at 7 bases. CDR1 and CDR2 (germline): SQVTM, ANQGSEA. The CDR3 has 15 residues. V lost 8 bases to trimming and J lost 5 bases; unmatched junction nucleotides: 17.

A few counts support this clonotype. The chain joins TRBV3-1 to TRBJ2-3, with TRBD2 as a possible D gene (6 bases). The CDR3 runs 16 residues. V lost 3 bases, J lost 4 bases, and 17 bases lay in between. Germline CDR1 and CDR2: LGHDT and YNNKEL (reference sequence). The CDR3 DNA reads TGTGCCAGCAGCCAGGGGTACGCTTCGGGGGCAGATACGCAGTATTTT. Residues: CASSQGYASGADTQYF.

This chain joins TRBV20-1 and TRBJ2-5; D is ambiguous. The CDR3 is 15 residues long. The V end lost 1 base, the J end lost 2 bases, and 14 bases lay between the germline ends. The germline CDR1 and CDR2 sequences are DFQATT and SNEGSKA (reference sequence). The CDR3 region has the DNA TGCAGTGCTAGAGTAAAGAGTCCTCAACAAGAGACCCAGTACTTC. Protein: CSARVKSPQQETQYF.

The J gene is TRBJ1-2, the V gene TRBV11-2; the D is unclear. Germline loops: CDR1 SGHAT, CDR2 FQNNGV. Trimming took off 4 bases at V and 8 bases at J, with 14 bases between the two ends. CDR3 size: 13 residues. The CDR3 coding sequence is TGTGCCAGCAGCTCACCGCGGGCGCCGGGCTACACCTTC. This sequence encodes CASSSPRAPGYTF.

This clonotype was recorded at least ten times. V usage is TRBV12-3 or TRBV12-4 and J usage is TRBJ2-4; 8 positions agree with TRBD1. The CDR3 has 14 residues. J lost 7 bases, V lost 6 bases, and 8 bases had no gene match. The DNA of the CDR3 is TGTGCCAGCAGGTCTTCCGACAGGGGTAACATTCAGTACTTC. Protein product: CASRSSDRGNIQYF.

CDR3 nucleotides: TGTGCCTGGAGTGGAGCGGGGGGCTCCTACAATGAGCAGTTCTTC. Its translation is CAWSGAGGSYNEQFF. The chain links TRBV30 to TRBJ2-1, with 9 bases lining up with TRBD2. V was pared by 1 base and J by 0 bases, with 1 base of the junction left unmatched. The CDR3 has 15 amino acids. Germline V lookup: CDR1 GTSNPN, CDR2 SVGIG (reference sequence). Based on the CDR3 plus reference TRBV30 and TRBJ2-1, the full variable domain is SQTIHQWPATLVQPVGSPLSLECTVEGTSNPNLYWYRQAAGRGLQLLFYSVGIGQISSEVPQNLSASRPQDRQFILSSKKLLLSDSGFYLCAWSGAGGSYNEQFFGPGTRLTVL.

This clonotype was counted only a few times. The chain combines TRBV9 with TRBJ2-3; 7 bases agree with TRBD2. The CDR3 loop spans 15 amino acids. From germline, CDR1 is SGDLS and CDR2 YYNGEE. V shed 0 bases, J shed 2 bases, and the junction held 3 bases outside the gene matches. CDR3 in amino acids: CASSVAGGPTDTQYF. The DNA for the CDR3 is TGTGCCAGCAGCGTAGCGGGGGGTCCCACAGATACGCAGTATTTT.

This clonotype has more than one count but fewer than ten. The rearrangement uses TRBV7-2 and TRBJ2-7; the D gene is possibly TRBD1 (5 bases). Between the trimmed V and J ends, which lost 3 bases and 5 bases, there was a span of 14 bases. Per germline, CDR1 SGHTA and CDR2 FQGNSA. The CDR3 spans 14 residues. CDR3 loop: CASSLGQTLNEQYF. The DNA for the CDR3 is TGTGCCAGCAGCTTGGGGCAGACCCTCAACGAGCAGTACTTC.

CDR3 bases: TGTGCCAGCAGCAGTACTACTAGTTCCGAGCAGTACTTC. It encodes CASSSTTSSEQYF. The chain couples TRBV7-2 to TRBJ2-7; D perhaps matches TRBD2 (5 bases). Trimming left V 5 bases short and J 6 bases short, with 14 bases between. The CDR3 runs 13 residues. CDR1 is SGHTA and CDR2 is FQGNSA in the germline V gene.

This clonotype was seen more than once but under ten times. The V call is TRBV11-2, the J call TRBJ2-2; TRBD2 matches 10 bases. The CDR3 totals 19 residues. With V trimmed by 4 bases and J by 8 bases, 19 bases remained unmatched. CDR1 and CDR2 from the germline V gene are SGHAT and FQNNGV. In nucleotides, the CDR3 is TGTGCCAGCAGCTCAACCCGCCTCGGGACTAGCGTAAACCGAGGGGAGCTGTTTTTT. Encoded protein: CASSSTRLGTSVNRGELFF.

This rearrangement joins TRBV3-1 to TRBJ1-2; D is unclear. The V gene lost 0 bases and the J gene lost 7 bases, with 9 bases spanning the gap. The CDR3 covers 13 residues. From germline, CDR1 is LGHDT and CDR2 YNNKEL (reference sequence). CDR3 coding DNA: TGTGCCAGCAGCCAAGATTCCGGGCCTGGCTACACCTTC. It codes for CASSQDSGPGYTF.

The chain joins TRBV20-1 to TRBJ2-7; D call uncertain. The V end lost 0 bases, the J end lost 3 bases, and 12 bases lay between the germline ends. Per the germline V gene, CDR1 is DFQATT and CDR2 is SNEGSKA (reference sequence). The CDR3 contains 14 residues. The CDR3 sequence is CSARDFDNFYEQYF. In DNA, the CDR3 is TGCAGTGCTAGAGATTTTGACAACTTCTACGAGCAGTACTTC.

This clonotype was found a few times. V is TRBV11-2 and J is TRBJ1-2; 10 bases map to TRBD1. The CDR3 loop spans 14 amino acids. Trimming cost V 4 bases and J 8 bases; bases outside gene matches: 7. CDR1 and CDR2 (germline): SGHAT, FQNNGV. Written as DNA, the CDR3 is TGTGCCAGCAGCTCTAGACAGGGGGCGAAAGGCTACACCTTC. Its translation: CASSSRQGAKGYTF.

Many counts were recorded for this clonotype. V and J are TRBV6-5 and TRBJ1-3; D remains ambiguous. The CDR3 is made up of 11 amino acids. The V gene lost 6 bases and the J gene lost 3 bases, with 3 bases spanning the gap. Germline V gene sequence: CDR1 MNHEY, CDR2 SVGAGI. The CDR3 protein is CASRRGNTIYF. In nucleotides, the CDR3 is TGTGCCAGCAGACGTGGAAACACCATATATTTT.

This clonotype was seen only a few times. The chain employs TRBV4-1 and TRBJ2-4, with D perhaps being TRBD1 or TRBD2 (5 bases each). The CDR3 has 17 amino acids. Germline V gene data show CDR1 as MGHRA and CDR2 as YSYEKL. V was clipped by 0 bases and J by 4 bases, with 16 bases between them. The CDR3 here is CASSQEGQDYQKNIQYF. The CDR3 DNA reads TGCGCCAGCAGCCAAGAAGGACAAGACTACCAGAAAAACATTCAGTACTTC.

The rearrangement joins TRBV7-9 to TRBJ2-6, with no clear D. V was trimmed by 1 base and J by 6 bases, leaving 7 bases between them. CDR1 and CDR2 (germline): SEHNR, FQNEAQ (reference sequence). The CDR3 covers 14 residues. DNA for the CDR3: TGTGCCAGCAGCTTAGATGGAGCGGCCAACGTCCTGACTTTC. Translated: CASSLDGAANVLTF.

This clonotype has only a few counts. The chain is built from TRBV7-2 and TRBJ1-6; 7 nucleotides line up with TRBD1. The CDR3 runs to 15 residues. CDR1 and CDR2 from the germline V gene are SGHTA and FQGNSA. The J segment lost 10 bases and the V segment lost 4 bases, leaving 10 bases of the junction unmatched. The CDR3 here is CASSSDRDRRSPLHF. The CDR3 coding sequence is TGTGCCAGCAGCTCAGATCGGGACAGAAGGTCACCCCTCCACTTT.

The chain carries TRBV6-5 and TRBJ2-7; 8 positions agree with TRBD2. After removal of 7 bases from V and 0 bases from J, the junction contained 8 bases not matched to a gene. The CDR3 loop spans 15 amino acids. Per germline, CDR1 MNHEY and CDR2 SVGAGI. CDR3 residues: CASTTGGPSSYEQYF. CDR3 nucleotides: TGTGCCAGCACCACGGGGGGGCCCAGCTCCTACGAGCAGTACTTC.

This clonotype was seen a handful of times. V gene TRBV6-2 or TRBV6-3 combines with J gene TRBJ1-4, with D hard to call. The CDR3 is 13 residues long. V lost 4 bases and J lost 8, with 11 bases in between. Looked up from germline, CDR1 is MNHEY and CDR2 is SVGEGT. CDR3 protein: CASSFRDEEKLFF. The CDR3 region has the DNA TGTGCCAGCAGTTTCCGGGATGAGGAAAAACTGTTTTTT.

Written as DNA, the CDR3 is TGTGCCAGCACGCCGGGACAGGGCTACTATGGCTACACCTTC. It translates to CASTPGQGYYGYTF. This chain uses TRBV27 with TRBJ1-2; 9 nucleotides align to TRBD1. The germline V gene has CDR1 MNHEY and CDR2 SMNVEV (reference sequence). The CDR3 has 14 residues. V was pared by 7 bases and J by 3 bases, with 6 bases of the junction left unmatched.

This clonotype was detected a few times. The rearrangement links TRBV7-3 to TRBJ2-3; D call uncertain. Germline assignment: CDR1 SGHTA and CDR2 FQGTGA. The V end lost 0 bases, the J end lost 2 bases, and 12 bases lay between the germline ends. The CDR3 contains 16 residues. CDR3 in amino acids: CASSLTPGPPTDTQYF. The CDR3 DNA sequence: TGTGCCAGCAGCTTAACCCCCGGTCCCCCCACAGATACGCAGTATTTT. Complete variable domain (other parts from reference TRBV7-3 and TRBJ2-3): GAGVSQTPSNKVTEKGKYVELRCDPISGHTALYWYRQSLGQGPEFLIYFQGTGAADDSGLPNDRFFAVRPEGSVSTLKIQRTERGDSAVYLCASSLTPGPPTDTQYFGPGTRLTVL.

CDR3 sequence reads: CASSLVARTGLTYEQYF. CDR3 sequence (DNA): TGTGCCAGCAGCTTAGTCGCCAGGACAGGGCTTACCTACGAGCAGTACTTC. The chain uses TRBV7-8 and TRBJ2-7, with 8 bases fitting TRBD1. The germline V gene has CDR1 SGHVS and CDR2 FQNEAQ. The CDR3 totals 17 residues. J was trimmed by 2 bases and V by 1 base; bases with no gene match: 10. The full variable domain, in which reference TRBV7-8 and TRBJ2-7 provide the parts outside the CDR3, is GAGVSQSPRYKVAKRGQDVALRCDPISGHVSLFWYQQALGQGPEFLTYFQNEAQLDKSGLPSDRFFAERPEGSVSTLKIQRTQQEDSAVYLCASSLVARTGLTYEQYFGPGTRLTVT.

This clonotype has more than one count but fewer than ten. The chain is built from TRBV28 and TRBJ2-5; 13 bases are a match to TRBD2. V gave up 5 bases and J gave up 11 bases; unmatched junction bases: 11. Per germline, CDR1 MDHEN and CDR2 SYDVKM. The CDR3 runs 15 residues. DNA for the CDR3: TGTGCCAGCAGTCCCGGACTAGCGGGGGCGGAAGAGCAGTACTTC. Translating gives CASSPGLAGAEEQYF.

This clonotype was seen only a few times. The chain carries TRBV10-3 and TRBJ2-7, with 9 nucleotides matching TRBD2. This CDR3 region has 14 residues. Germline CDR1 ENHRY, CDR2 SYGVKD. V shed 6 bases, J shed 2 bases, and the junction held 5 bases outside the gene matches. Written as DNA, the CDR3 is TGTGCCATCAGCGCGGGGGGGGCCCCCTACGAGCAGTACTTC. Encoded protein: CAISAGGAPYEQYF.

This chain links TRBV25-1 with TRBJ2-7, with 7 bases identical to TRBD1. Germline V gene sequence: CDR1 MGHDK, CDR2 SYGVNS. This CDR3 contains 13 residues. With 6 bases clipped from V and 2 bases from J, the junction kept 4 bases outside the gene matches. The CDR3 coding sequence is TGTGCCAGCAGAAAGGGGGCAACCTACGAGCAGTACTTC. Its translation: CASRKGATYEQYF.

A single count supports this clonotype. The chain is built from TRBV6-6 and TRBJ1-5; D unresolved. Trimming shortened V by 2 bases and J by 4 bases, and 18 bases separated the two germline ends. Germline CDR1 is MNHNY and CDR2 is SVGAGI (reference sequence). This CDR3 has 17 amino acids. The chain's CDR3 is CASSYPSANVLNQPQHF. CDR3 DNA sequence: TGTGCCAGCAGTTACCCCTCCGCGAATGTCTTAAATCAGCCCCAGCATTTT.